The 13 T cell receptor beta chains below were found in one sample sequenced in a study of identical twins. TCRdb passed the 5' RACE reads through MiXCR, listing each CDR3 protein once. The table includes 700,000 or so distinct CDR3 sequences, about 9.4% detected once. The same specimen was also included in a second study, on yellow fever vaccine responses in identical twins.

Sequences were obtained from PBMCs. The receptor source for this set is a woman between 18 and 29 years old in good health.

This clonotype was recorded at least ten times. The CDR3 DNA reads TGTGCCAGCAGACGACTAGCGGGAGTCACTAGCACAGATACGCAGTATTTT. This codes for CASRRLAGVTSTDTQYF. This chain links TRBV25-1 with TRBJ2-3; 12 nucleotides match TRBD2. After removal of 6 bases from V and 0 bases from J, the junction contained 7 bases not matched to a gene. This CDR3 comprises 17 residues. The germline V gene encodes CDR1 MGHDK and CDR2 SYGVNS.

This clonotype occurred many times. The CDR3 loop reads CASSISGQEAIRETQYF. The CDR3 region has the DNA TGTGCCAGCAGCATATCCGGACAGGAGGCAATCAGGGAGACCCAGTACTTC. The chain is built from TRBV7-9 and TRBJ2-5; 7 nucleotides match TRBD1. The CDR3 is 17 amino acids. The V segment lost 5 bases and the J segment 5 bases; nucleotides outside the gene matches: 17. Germline assignment: CDR1 SEHNR and CDR2 FQNEAQ (reference sequence). Drawing the rest from reference TRBV7-9 and TRBJ2-5, the complete variable domain is DTGVSQNPRHKITKRGQNVTFRCDPISEHNRLYWYRQTLGQGPEFLTYFQNEAQLEKSRLLSDRFSAERPKGSFSTLEIQRTEQGDSAMYLCASSISGQEAIRETQYFGPGTRLLVL.

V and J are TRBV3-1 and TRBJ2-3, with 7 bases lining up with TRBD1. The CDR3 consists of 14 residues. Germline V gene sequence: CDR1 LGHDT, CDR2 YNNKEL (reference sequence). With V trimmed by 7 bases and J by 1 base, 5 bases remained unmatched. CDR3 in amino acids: CASTPTGGTDTQYF. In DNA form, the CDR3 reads TGTGCCAGCACTCCCACAGGGGGCACAGATACGCAGTATTTT.

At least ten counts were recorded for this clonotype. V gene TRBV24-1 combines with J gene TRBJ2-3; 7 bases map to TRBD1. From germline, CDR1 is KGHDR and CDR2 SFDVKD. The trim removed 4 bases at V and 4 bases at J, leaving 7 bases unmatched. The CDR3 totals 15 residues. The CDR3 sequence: CATSEEGATADTQYF. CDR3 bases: TGTGCCACCAGTGAAGAGGGGGCTACAGCAGATACGCAGTATTTT.

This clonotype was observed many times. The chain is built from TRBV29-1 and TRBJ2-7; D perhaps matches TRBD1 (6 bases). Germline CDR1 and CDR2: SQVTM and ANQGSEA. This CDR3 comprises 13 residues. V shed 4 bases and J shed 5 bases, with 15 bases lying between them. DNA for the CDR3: TGCAGCGTTGCGGACACAGGGATAAACGAGCAGTACTTC. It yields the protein CSVADTGINEQYF.

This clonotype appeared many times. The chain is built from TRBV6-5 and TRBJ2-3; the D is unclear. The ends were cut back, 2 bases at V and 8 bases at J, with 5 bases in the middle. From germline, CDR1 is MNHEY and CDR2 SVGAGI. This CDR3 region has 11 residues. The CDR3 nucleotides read TGTGCCAGCAGTTACATTGGTACGCAGTATTTT. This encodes CASSYIGTQYF.

CDR3 sequence (DNA): TGTGCCAGCAGCGCCGCCGCTAGCGGGGGGGCCGCCGGGGAGCTGTTTTTT. It yields the protein CASSAAASGGAAGELFF. The V call is TRBV9, the J call TRBJ2-2, with 12 bases that match TRBD2. V gave up 3 bases and J gave up 6 bases; unmatched junction bases: 9. Germline CDR1 reads SGDLS; CDR2 reads YYNGEE. The CDR3 contains 17 residues.

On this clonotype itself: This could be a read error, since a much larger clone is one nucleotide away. The CDR3 here is CTSSQGRTSGANVLTF. CDR3 DNA sequence: TGTACCAGCAGCCAAGGACGGACCTCTGGGGCCAACGTCCTGACTTTC. J is TRBJ2-6 and V is TRBV3-1; no firm D call. The CDR3 totals 16 residues. Germline lookup yields CDR1 LGHDT and CDR2 YNNKEL (reference sequence).

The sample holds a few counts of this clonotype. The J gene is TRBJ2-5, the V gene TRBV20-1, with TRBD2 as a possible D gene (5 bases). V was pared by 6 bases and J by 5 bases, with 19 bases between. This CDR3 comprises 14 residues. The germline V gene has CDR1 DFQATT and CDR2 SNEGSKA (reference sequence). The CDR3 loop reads CSAQSTTRGETQYF. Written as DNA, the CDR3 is TGCAGTGCCCAATCTACTACCCGAGGGGAGACCCAGTACTTC.

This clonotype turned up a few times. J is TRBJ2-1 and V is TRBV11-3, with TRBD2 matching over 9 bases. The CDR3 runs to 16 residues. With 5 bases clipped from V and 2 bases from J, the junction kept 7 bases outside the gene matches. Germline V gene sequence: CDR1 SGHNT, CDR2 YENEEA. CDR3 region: CASSNSRLAAYNEQFF. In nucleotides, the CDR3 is TGTGCCAGCAGCAACTCTCGACTAGCGGCCTACAATGAGCAGTTCTTC. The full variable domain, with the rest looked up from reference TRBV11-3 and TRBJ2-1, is EAGVVQSPRYKIIEKKQPVAFWCNPISGHNTLYWYLQNLGQGPELLIRYENEEAVDDSQLPKDRFSAERLKGVDSTLKIQPAELGDSAVYLCASSNSRLAAYNEQFFGPGTRLTVL.

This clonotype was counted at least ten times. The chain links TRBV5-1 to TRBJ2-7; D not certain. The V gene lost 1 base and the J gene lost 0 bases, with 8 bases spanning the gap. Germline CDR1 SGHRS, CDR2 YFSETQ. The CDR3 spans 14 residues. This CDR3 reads CASSLMSDSYEQYF. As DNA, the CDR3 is TGCGCCAGCAGCTTGATGTCAGACTCCTACGAGCAGTACTTC.

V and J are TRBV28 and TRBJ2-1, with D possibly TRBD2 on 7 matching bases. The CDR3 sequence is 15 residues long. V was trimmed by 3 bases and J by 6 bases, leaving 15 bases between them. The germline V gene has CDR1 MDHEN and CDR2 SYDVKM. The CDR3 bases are TGTGCCAGCAGTTTGGGGGGGGCCGATCGCAATGAGCAGTTCTTC. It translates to CASSLGGADRNEQFF. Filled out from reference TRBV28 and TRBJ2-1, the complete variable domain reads DVKVTQSSRYLVKRTGEKVFLECVQDMDHENMFWYRQDPGLGLRLIYFSYDVKMKEKGDIPEGYSVSREKKERFSLILESASTNQTSMYLCASSLGGADRNEQFFGPGTRLTVL.

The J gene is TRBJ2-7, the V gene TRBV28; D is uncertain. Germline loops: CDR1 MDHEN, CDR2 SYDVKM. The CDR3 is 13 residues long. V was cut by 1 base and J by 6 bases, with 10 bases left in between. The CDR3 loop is CASSLSVSSEQYF. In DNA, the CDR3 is TGTGCCAGCAGTTTATCCGTCAGTAGCGAGCAGTACTTC.